This is a list of T cell receptor beta chains from one sample in a study of blood T cell repertoires in COVID-19. Sequenced by immunoSEQ multiplex PCR; TCRdb stores in-frame clones only, minus some. The sample has 200,000 to 250,000 clones; about four fifths are singletons. Sequences were obtained from peripheral blood. Receptor source: a woman older than 75 with COVID-19, enrolled during active disease. Both conserved end residues are part of each CDR3. D genes are given only for firm matches. Size tells how often a clone was seen (once, few, many) or the class of an expanded clone, and some rows leave it out.

j_call d_call v_call clone_size cdr3_nt cdr3_aa
TRBJ1-2 . TRBV28 few TGTGCCAGCAGCCAGGAGGGTCTCACCTTC CASSQEGLTF
TRBJ1-2 TRBD1 TRBV15 . TGTGCCACCAGCAGGACAGGGATTTCCTATGGCTACACCTTC CATSRTGISYGYTF
TRBJ2-3 TRBD1 TRBV3-1/TRBV3-2 . TGTGCCAGCAGGAACGGGGGACAGGGCTTTAAAGATACGCAGTATTTT CASRNGGQGFKDTQYF
TRBJ1-2 . TRBV5-6 . TGTGCCAGCAGCGTGGGCCAGGGTATCTATGGCTACACCTTC CASSVGQGIYGYTF
TRBJ1-1 . TRBV12-3/TRBV12-4 . TGTGCCAGCAGTTTGGTAACACAATTAACTTTCTTT CASSLVTQLTFF
TRBJ1-2 . TRBV20-1 once TGCAGTGCTAGTACCAGAACCCAAGCTAACTATGGCTACACCTTC CSASTRTQANYGYTF
TRBJ2-7 . TRBV18 once TGTGCCAGCTCACCCTCAGGCGCTAGCGCGAGCTCCTACGAGCAGTACTTC CASSPSGASASSYEQYF
TRBJ1-2 . TRBV15 . TGTGCCACCAGCCCCGGTCTGACGGCTAGTGGCTACACCTTC CATSPGLTASGYTF
TRBJ1-2 TRBD1 TRBV5-1 few TGCGCCAGCAATCTACAGGGGACAGACTATGGCTACACCTTC CASNLQGTDYGYTF
TRBJ2-7 . TRBV27 . TGTGCCAGCAGTTTAAACTCCCCCTACGAGCAGTACTTC CASSLNSPYEQYF
TRBJ1-6 . TRBV14 . TGTGCCAGCAGCCCGTGGGAGGGTTCACCCCTCCACTTT CASSPWEGSPLHF
TRBJ1-3 TRBD1 TRBV5-1 . TGCGCCAGCAGCCCCGATGGACAGGGGGCTTATGGAAACACCATATATTTT CASSPDGQGAYGNTIYF
TRBJ1-1 TRBD1 TRBV5-1 . TGCGCCAGCAGCTCCTTGGGTGGACAGGGGAACACTGAAGCTTTCTTT CASSSLGGQGNTEAFF
TRBJ2-3 . TRBV5-1 many TGCGCCAGCAGCCCTGGCAACCCACTAGGCGCAGATACGCAGTATTTT CASSPGNPLGADTQYF
TRBJ2-3 . TRBV9 . TGTGCCAGCAGCGTAGGGTTTGGACCGGCCGGGAATACGCAGTATTTT CASSVGFGPAGNTQYF
TRBJ1-2 TRBD1 TRBV18 few TGTGCCAGCTCACCGGGGACAGGGACGGTAGGCTACACCTTC CASSPGTGTVGYTF
TRBJ1-3 TRBD1 TRBV7-9 . TGTGCCAGCAGCTGGACAGGGAGGTCGGGAAACACCATATATTTT CASSWTGRSGNTIYF
TRBJ1-2 . TRBV9 . TGTGCCAGCAGCGTCGGGGGTGAAGGCTATGGCTACACCTTC CASSVGGEGYGYTF
TRBJ2-1 TRBD2 TRBV9 . TGTGCCAGCAGCGTAGTGGGGACTAGCGCTTACAATGAGCAGTTCTTC CASSVVGTSAYNEQFF
TRBJ1-1 . TRBV27 . TGTGCCAGCAGTTACCTCCAGGGCAACACTGAAGCTTTCTTT CASSYLQGNTEAFF
TRBJ1-6 . TRBV5-5 . TGTGCCAGCAGCTACCAGGATAATTCACCCCTCCACTTT CASSYQDNSPLHF
TRBJ2-7 TRBD2 TRBV29-1 . TGCAGCGTTGAACGGGGGGTGGACGAGCAGTACTTC CSVERGVDEQYF
TRBJ2-1 TRBD2 TRBV4-2 . TGTGCCAGCAGCCAAGATTTTGCGGGAGTGGACGAGCAGTTCTTC CASSQDFAGVDEQFF
TRBJ2-5 TRBD2 TRBV18 . TGTGCCAGCTCACCCACTAGCGGCCAAGAGACCCAGTACTTC CASSPTSGQETQYF
TRBJ2-5 TRBD1 TRBV5-1 . TGCGCCAGCAGCCCCGGACAGGGGAGATTGGAGACCCAGTACTTC CASSPGQGRLETQYF
TRBJ1-4 . TRBV7-9 few TGTGCCATCGGGGGGTCAGGGGCAACTAATGAAAAACTGTTTTTT CAIGGSGATNEKLFF
TRBJ1-2 . TRBV18 . TGTGCCAGCTCACCACAACTAAAACACGCCGGGTCCAACTATGGCTACACCTTC CASSPQLKHAGSNYGYTF
TRBJ1-4 . TRBV27 . TGTGCCAGCGGGGGGAATGAAAAACTGTTTTTT CASGGNEKLFF
TRBJ1-5 . TRBV21-1 . TGTGCCACACAACCCAGGGAGGGCAATCAGCCCCAGCATTTT CATQPREGNQPQHF
TRBJ2-1 TRBD2 TRBV28 . TGTGCCAGCAGCCAGACTAGCGGGGGCCTGAACAATGAGCAGTTCTTC CASSQTSGGLNNEQFF
TRBJ1-4 . TRBV10-3 . TGTGCCATCAGGGAGACAGCAACTAATGAAAAACTGTTTTTT CAIRETATNEKLFF
TRBJ2-1 TRBD2 TRBV19 . TGTGCCAGTAGTATGGGGGGGACTAGGGAGCAGTTCTTC CASSMGGTREQFF
TRBJ2-7 TRBD1 TRBV15 few TGTGCCACCAGCAGGGGCTCCGGGACAGGGTATTACGAGCAGTACTTC CATSRGSGTGYYEQYF
TRBJ2-1 TRBD1 TRBV5-4 . TGTGCCAGCAGCCAGCCGGGACAGGGGGCGTATGAGCAGTTCTTC CASSQPGQGAYEQFF
TRBJ2-3 . TRBV2 . TGTGCCAGCAGTTGGTATGGAGCAGATACGCAGTATTTT CASSWYGADTQYF
TRBJ1-4 . TRBV2 . TGTGCCAGCAGGGACCGGGACTTTAATGAAAAACTGTTTTTT CASRDRDFNEKLFF
TRBJ2-3 TRBD2 TRBV5-4 few TGTGCCAGCAGCTTAAGACTAGCGGCTACAGATACGCAGTATTTT CASSLRLAATDTQYF
TRBJ2-7 . TRBV12-3/TRBV12-4 . TGTGCCAGCAGCTCCTACGGGAGCTACGAGCAGTACTTC CASSSYGSYEQYF
TRBJ2-2 TRBD2 TRBV6-2/TRBV6-3 . TGTGCCAGCAGTCCGACTAGCGGGAGGGCCAACACCGGGGAGCTGTTTTTT CASSPTSGRANTGELFF